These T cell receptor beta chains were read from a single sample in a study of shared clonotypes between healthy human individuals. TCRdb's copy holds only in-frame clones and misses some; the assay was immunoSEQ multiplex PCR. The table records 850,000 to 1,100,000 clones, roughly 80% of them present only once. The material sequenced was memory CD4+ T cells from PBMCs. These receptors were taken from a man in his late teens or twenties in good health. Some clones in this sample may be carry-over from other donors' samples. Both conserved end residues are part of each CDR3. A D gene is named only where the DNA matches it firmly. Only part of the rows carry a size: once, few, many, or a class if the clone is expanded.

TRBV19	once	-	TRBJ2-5	TGTGCCAGTAGTAGTAGAGGGGAGACCCAGTACTTC	CASSSRGETQYF
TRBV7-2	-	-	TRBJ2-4	TGTGCCAGCAGCTTAAGGGGGGCAGACATTCAGTACTTC	CASSLRGADIQYF
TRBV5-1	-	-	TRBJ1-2	TGCGCCAGCAGCTTGGTTGGTAACGAAAACTATGGCTACACCTTC	CASSLVGNENYGYTF
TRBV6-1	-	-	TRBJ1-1	TGTGCCAGCCGAGGATGGTTGAACACTGAAGCTTTCTTT	CASRGWLNTEAFF
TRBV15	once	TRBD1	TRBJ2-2	TGTGCCACCAGCGCCCGACAGGGAAACACCGGGGAGCTGTTTTTT	CATSARQGNTGELFF
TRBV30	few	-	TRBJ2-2	TGTGCCTGGAGTCCCCTGGGGCAGCGATTTACCGGGGAGCTGTTTTTT	CAWSPLGQRFTGELFF
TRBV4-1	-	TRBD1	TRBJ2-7	TGCGCCAGCAGCCAAGATTTCACAGGGGGGTACGAGCAGTACTTC	CASSQDFTGGYEQYF
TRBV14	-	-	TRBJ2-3	TGTGCCAGCAGCCCCGGGACGGCGAGTTGGGGAGATACGCAGTATTTT	CASSPGTASWGDTQYF
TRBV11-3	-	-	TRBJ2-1	TGTGCCAGCAGCGTATCCGGCAGGCAATACAATGAGCAGTTCTTC	CASSVSGRQYNEQFF
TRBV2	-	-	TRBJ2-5	TGTGCCAGCAGGCGGGACCTTCAAGAGACCCAGTACTTC	CASRRDLQETQYF
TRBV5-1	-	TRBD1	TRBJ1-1	TGCGCCAGCAGCCGTGACAGGGTGGAGACTGAAGCTTTCTTT	CASSRDRVETEAFF
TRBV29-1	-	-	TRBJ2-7	TGCAGCGTTGAAGTCCCAGAGGGGGGTGTATACGAGCAGTACTTC	CSVEVPEGGVYEQYF
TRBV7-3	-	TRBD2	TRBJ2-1	TGTGCCAGCAGCTTAATCCCGGGAGGATCCCACAATGAGCAGTTCTTC	CASSLIPGGSHNEQFF
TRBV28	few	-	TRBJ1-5	TGTGCCAGCAGCCCCGAGGCCCACAGGGTCGGAAGCAATCAGCCCCAGCATTTT	CASSPEAHRVGSNQPQHF
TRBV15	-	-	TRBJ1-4	TGTGCCACCAGTAAAAAACTGTCGTCAGAAAAACTGTTTTTT	CATSKKLSSEKLFF
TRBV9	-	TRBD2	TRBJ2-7	TGTGCCAGCAGCGTAGGTAGCGGGGGCCCCTACGAGCAGTACTTC	CASSVGSGGPYEQYF
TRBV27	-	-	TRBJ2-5	TGTGCCAGCAGTTCCCCGACCGGACCGAAGGGGGGAGAGACCCAGTACTTC	CASSSPTGPKGGETQYF
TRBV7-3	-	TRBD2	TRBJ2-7	TGTGCCAGCAGTCCCGGGACTAACTCCTACGAGCAGTACTTC	CASSPGTNSYEQYF
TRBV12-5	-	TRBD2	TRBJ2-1	TGTGCTAGTGGTTTGGGACACGGGACTAGCGGGATGACTCAGTTCTTC	CASGLGHGTSGMTQFF
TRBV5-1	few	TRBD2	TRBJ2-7	TGCGCCAGCAGCTTGATTAGCGGGAGTAACGGACTTCGGGGCGAGCAGTACTTC	CASSLISGSNGLRGEQYF
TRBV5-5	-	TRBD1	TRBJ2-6	TGTGCCAGCAGCTTACAGGGGGGAACCCGCTCTGGGGCCAACGTCCTGACTTTC	CASSLQGGTRSGANVLTF
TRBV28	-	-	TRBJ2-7	TGTGCCAGCAGTTTAAGAGGGACACGGTACGAGCAGTACTTC	CASSLRGTRYEQYF
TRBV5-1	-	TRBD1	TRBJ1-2	TGCGCCAGCAGCTCCACGACAGGGGTCATGGGCTACACCTTC	CASSSTTGVMGYTF
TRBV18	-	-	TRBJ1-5	TGTGCCAGCTCACCAACACTCACGTCTTGGGAGAGCAATCAGCCCCAGCATTTT	CASSPTLTSWESNQPQHF
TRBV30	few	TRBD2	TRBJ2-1	TGTGCCTGGGTGGGACTAGGGGGGCCCAATGCACAGTTCTTC	CAWVGLGGPNAQFF
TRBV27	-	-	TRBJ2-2	TGTGCCAGCAGTCCTAGGAAGGTTGACCCCGGGGAGCTGTTTTTT	CASSPRKVDPGELFF
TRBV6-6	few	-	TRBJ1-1	TGTGCCAGCAGTTACTCGAGGCCTGGACAGTATGAAGCTTTCTTT	CASSYSRPGQYEAFF
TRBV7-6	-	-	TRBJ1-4	TGTGCCAGCAGCTCCATGGGAACAGGAACTAATGAAAAACTGTTTTTT	CASSSMGTGTNEKLFF
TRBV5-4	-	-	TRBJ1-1	TGTGCCAGCAGCTTAGGCAGGTCCTTCACTGAAGCTTTCTTT	CASSLGRSFTEAFF
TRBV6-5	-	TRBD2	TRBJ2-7	TGTGCCAGCAGACCCGGGACTAGCGGGAGACCCGAGCAGTACTTC	CASRPGTSGRPEQYF
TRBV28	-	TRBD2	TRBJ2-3	TGTGCCAGCAGAAGTAGCGGGAGTAGGGATACGCAGTATTTT	CASRSSGSRDTQYF
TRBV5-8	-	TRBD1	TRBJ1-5	TGTGCCAGCAGCGCAATAATCCCGGGACAGGGAGTTCAGCCCCAGCATTTT	CASSAIIPGQGVQPQHF
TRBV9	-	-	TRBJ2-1	TGTGCCAGCAGCGTAGACCCTCTAGGGTCCGATGAGCAGTTCTTC	CASSVDPLGSDEQFF
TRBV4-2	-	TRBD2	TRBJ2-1	TGTGCCAGCAGCCAAGATTTCCGACTAGCGCTGAGCTCCTACAATGAGCAGTTCTTC	CASSQDFRLALSSYNEQFF
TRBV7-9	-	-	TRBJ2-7	TGTGCCAGCAGCTTTAGTCAGGGGCCCTCCTACGAGCAGTACTTC	CASSFSQGPSYEQYF
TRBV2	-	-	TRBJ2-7	TGTGCCAGCAGTGAAGGGAGACGCTACGAGCAGTACTTC	CASSEGRRYEQYF
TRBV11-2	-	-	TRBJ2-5	TGTGCCAGCAGCTTGGTCCAGGGTGAGACCCAGTACTTC	CASSLVQGETQYF
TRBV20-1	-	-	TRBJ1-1	TGCAGTGCTCCCAGGGGTCTTGAAGCTTTCTTT	CSAPRGLEAFF
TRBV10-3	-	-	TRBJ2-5	TGTGCCATCAGTGAGTCGACGAGGAAAGAGACCCAGTACTTC	CAISESTRKETQYF
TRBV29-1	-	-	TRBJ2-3	TGCAGCGTCCGCGGAGGGTCGAGGACAGATACGCAGTATTTT	CSVRGGSRTDTQYF
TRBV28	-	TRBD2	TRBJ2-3	TGTGCCGGCGGGAGGGGAGGCACAGATACGCAGTATTTT	CAGGRGGTDTQYF
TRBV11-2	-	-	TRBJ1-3	TGTGCCAGCAGCTCCATACAGGGATTCGTTGGAAACACCATATATTTT	CASSSIQGFVGNTIYF
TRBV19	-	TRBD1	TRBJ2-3	TGTGCCAGTAGCGACAGGGTCGCGACGCAGTATTTT	CASSDRVATQYF
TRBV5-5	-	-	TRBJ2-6	TGTGCCAGCAGCTTTATCAGCTCTGGGGCCAACGTCCTGACTTTC	CASSFISSGANVLTF
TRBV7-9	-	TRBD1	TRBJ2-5	TGTGCCAGCAGCTTCCCGGGACAGGGTACGACCCAGTACTTC	CASSFPGQGTTQYF
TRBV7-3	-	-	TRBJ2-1	TGTGCCAGCAGCTTAGACGGGAGTATCTACAATGAGCAGTTCTTC	CASSLDGSIYNEQFF
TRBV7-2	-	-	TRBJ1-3	TGTGCCAGCAGCTTAAAACGGGGTCGGGGCCTGTACACCATATATTTT	CASSLKRGRGLYTIYF